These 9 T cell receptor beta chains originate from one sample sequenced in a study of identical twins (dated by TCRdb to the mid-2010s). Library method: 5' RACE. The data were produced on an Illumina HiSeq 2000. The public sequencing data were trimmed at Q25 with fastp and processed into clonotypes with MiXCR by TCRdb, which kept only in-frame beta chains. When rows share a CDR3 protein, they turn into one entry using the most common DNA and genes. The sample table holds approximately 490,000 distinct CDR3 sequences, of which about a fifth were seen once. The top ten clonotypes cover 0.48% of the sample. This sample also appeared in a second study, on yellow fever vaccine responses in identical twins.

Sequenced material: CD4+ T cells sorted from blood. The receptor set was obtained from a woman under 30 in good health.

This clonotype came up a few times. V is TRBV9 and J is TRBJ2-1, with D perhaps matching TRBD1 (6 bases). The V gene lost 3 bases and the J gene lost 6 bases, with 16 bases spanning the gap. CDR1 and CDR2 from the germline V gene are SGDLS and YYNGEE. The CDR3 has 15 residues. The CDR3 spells CASSESQGHINEQFF. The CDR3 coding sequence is TGTGCCAGCAGCGAATCACAGGGTCACATCAATGAGCAGTTCTTC.

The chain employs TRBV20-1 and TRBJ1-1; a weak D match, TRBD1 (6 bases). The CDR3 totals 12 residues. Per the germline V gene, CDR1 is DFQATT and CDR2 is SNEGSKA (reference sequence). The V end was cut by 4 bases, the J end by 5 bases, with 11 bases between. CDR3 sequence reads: CSATATGTEAFF. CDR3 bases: TGCAGTGCTACCGCTACAGGGACTGAAGCTTTCTTT.

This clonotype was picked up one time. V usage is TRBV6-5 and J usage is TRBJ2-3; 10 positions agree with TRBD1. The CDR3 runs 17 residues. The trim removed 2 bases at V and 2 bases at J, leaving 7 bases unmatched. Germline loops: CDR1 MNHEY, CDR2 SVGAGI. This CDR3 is CASSYGTGDRFTDTQYF. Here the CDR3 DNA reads TGTGCCAGCAGTTACGGGACAGGGGACCGGTTCACAGATACGCAGTATTTT.

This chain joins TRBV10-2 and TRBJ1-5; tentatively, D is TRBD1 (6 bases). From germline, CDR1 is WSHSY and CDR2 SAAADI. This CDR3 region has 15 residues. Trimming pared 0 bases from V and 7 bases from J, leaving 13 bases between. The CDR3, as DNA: TGCGCCAGCAGTGAGTCGGGGGGGCCCAACCAGCCCCAGCATTTT. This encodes CASSESGGPNQPQHF.

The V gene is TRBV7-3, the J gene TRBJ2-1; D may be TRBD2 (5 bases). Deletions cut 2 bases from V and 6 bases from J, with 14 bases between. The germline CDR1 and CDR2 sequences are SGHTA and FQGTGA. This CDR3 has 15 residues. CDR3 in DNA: TGTGCCAGCAGCTTAGGGTTTGAGGGCGGCAATGAGCAGTTCTTC. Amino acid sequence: CASSLGFEGGNEQFF.

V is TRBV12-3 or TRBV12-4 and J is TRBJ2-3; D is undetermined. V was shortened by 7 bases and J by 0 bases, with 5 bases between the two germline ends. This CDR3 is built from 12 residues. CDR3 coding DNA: TGTGCCAGCACCAGAAGCACAGATACGCAGTATTTT. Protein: CASTRSTDTQYF.

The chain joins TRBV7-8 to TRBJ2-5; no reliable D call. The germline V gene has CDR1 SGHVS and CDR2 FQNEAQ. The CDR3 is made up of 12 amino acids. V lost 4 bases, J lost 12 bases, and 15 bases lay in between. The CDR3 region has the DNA TGTGCCAGCAGCTCAAGCCAGTACGCGAAGTACTTC. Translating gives CASSSSQYAKYF. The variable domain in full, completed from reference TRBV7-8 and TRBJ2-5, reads GAGVSQSPRYKVAKRGQDVALRCDPISGHVSLFWYQQALGQGPEFLTYFQNEAQLDKSGLPSDRFFAERPEGSVSTLKIQRTQQEDSAVYLCASSSSQYAKYFGPGTRLLVL.

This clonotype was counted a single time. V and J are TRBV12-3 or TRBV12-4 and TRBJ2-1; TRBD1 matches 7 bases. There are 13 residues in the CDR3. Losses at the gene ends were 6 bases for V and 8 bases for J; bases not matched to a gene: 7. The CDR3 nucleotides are TGTGCCAGCAGCAGACAGGGATGGTATGAGCAGTTCTTC. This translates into CASSRQGWYEQFF.

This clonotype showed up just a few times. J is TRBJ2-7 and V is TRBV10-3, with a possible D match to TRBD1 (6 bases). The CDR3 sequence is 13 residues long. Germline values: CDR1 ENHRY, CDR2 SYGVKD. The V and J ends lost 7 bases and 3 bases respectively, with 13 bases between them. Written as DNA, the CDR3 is TGTGCCATCAACCCGGGCAGGGGCTACGAGCAGTACTTC. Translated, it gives CAINPGRGYEQYF.